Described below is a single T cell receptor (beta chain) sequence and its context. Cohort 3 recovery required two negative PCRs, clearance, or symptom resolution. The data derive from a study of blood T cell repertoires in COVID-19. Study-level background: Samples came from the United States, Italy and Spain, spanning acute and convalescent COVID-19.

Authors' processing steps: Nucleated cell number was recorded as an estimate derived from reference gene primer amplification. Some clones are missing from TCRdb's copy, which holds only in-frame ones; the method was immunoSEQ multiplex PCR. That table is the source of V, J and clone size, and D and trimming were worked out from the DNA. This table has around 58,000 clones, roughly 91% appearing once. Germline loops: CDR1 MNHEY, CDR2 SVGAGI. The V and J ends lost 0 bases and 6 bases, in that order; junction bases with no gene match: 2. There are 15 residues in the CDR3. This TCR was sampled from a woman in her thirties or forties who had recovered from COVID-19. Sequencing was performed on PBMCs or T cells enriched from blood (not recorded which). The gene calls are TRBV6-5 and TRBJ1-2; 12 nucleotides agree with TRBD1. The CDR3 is CASSYSGQGANGYTF. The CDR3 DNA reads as TGTGCCAGCAGTTACTCGGGACAGGGGGCAAATGGCTACACCTTC.